This section outlines one TCR beta chain sequence together with its context. Sequencing was performed with immunoSEQ multiplex PCR; in TCRdb, only in-frame clones are kept and a portion is missing. The repertoire holds about 110,000 clones, with roughly 89% as singletons. The data originate from a study of T cell changes during pregnancy in multiple sclerosis. Deletions cut 3 bases from V and 0 bases from J, with 8 bases between. The CDR3 loop spans 14 amino acids. Germline V gene lookup returns CDR1 MRHNA and CDR2 SNTAGT. This chain connects TRBV6-4 to TRBJ1-1; tentatively, D is TRBD1 (5 bases). The sequences come from peripheral blood, collected before pregnancy. The TCR comes from a female donor with multiple sclerosis, enrolled in a pregnancy study. The CDR3 is CASSESDMNTEAFF. Written as DNA, the CDR3 is TGTGCCAGCAGTGAGTCGGACATGAACACTGAAGCTTTCTTT.